This T cell receptor beta chain stems from a study of beta chain features in type 1 diabetes. Study-level background: Patients shared similar age, gender and cell yields with healthy donors.

Note on this clone: Its target is unknown.

Expressed TCRB transcripts got sequenced, as all isolated RNA was reverse transcribed. The assay was immunoSEQ multiplex PCR, and TCRdb's table has in-frame clones only and misses some. The table lists hundreds of thousands of clones, roughly 15% of them singletons. Study-level findings and limits: Shortening of TCRB CDR3s, moderate but significant, appeared in all four CD4+ subsets of Type 1 diabetes patients.

This TCR was recovered from a man younger than 30 in good health. Sequenced sample: naive CD4+ T cells from blood.

The CDR3 protein is CSVDPQSYGYTF. CDR3 coding DNA: TGCAGCGTTGATCCACAGTCCTATGGCTACACCTTC. V is TRBV29-1 and J is TRBJ1-2; D gene ambiguous. The CDR3 is 12 residues long. V lost 3 bases and J 4 bases, leaving 9 bases between the germline ends. The germline V gene encodes CDR1 SQVTM and CDR2 ANQGSEA.